This T cell receptor beta chain was sequenced for a study of Graves' ophthalmopathy and Graves' hyperthyroidism. Per germline, CDR1 SGHVS and CDR2 FNYEAQ. The CDR3 sequence is 13 residues long. The V gene lost 6 bases and the J gene lost 4 bases, with 12 bases spanning the gap. Beta-chain TCR CDR3 regions were amplified from RNA transcripts. HTBI-primed RT-PCR formed the first round, and a multiplex PCR formed the second. TCRdb redid the calling of the multiplex PCR reads with MiXCR, one entry per CDR3 protein. The sample holds around 40,000 distinct CDR3 sequences, more than 45% seen once. Pregnancy or lactation, uncontrolled infections and other autoimmune diseases were grounds for excluding patients.

The TCR sequence derives from an adult man with Graves' ophthalmopathy. The source material was peripheral blood. This sequence joins TRBV7-6 and TRBJ1-1, with D maybe TRBD1 (5 bases). CDR3 loop: CASSLTERTEAFF. The CDR3 DNA follows: TGTGCCAGCAGTCTGACAGAGCGCACTGAAGCTTTCTTT.